The rows below give T cell receptor beta chains drawn from one sample of a study of T cells expressing NK-cell markers. Reanalyzing the 5' RACE reads, TCRdb keeps one entry per CDR3 protein, without DNA. The sample includes 550,000 or so distinct CDR3 sequences. The sequenced material came from blood T cells: a sorted CD56 or NKG2C T cell subset, CD4+ or CD8+ T cells, or bulk PBMC T cells (not recorded which). Receptors were obtained from a man in his late teens or twenties in good health. The CDR3 runs from the conserved cysteine through the conserved F or W. The order of the fields is V gene, J gene, CDR3 protein.

TRBV27	TRBJ2-1	CASSTSGRLYEQFF
TRBV6-1	TRBJ2-1	CASSKGRSNEQFF
TRBV5-1	TRBJ1-1	CASGETGGTEAFF
TRBV12-3/TRBV12-4	TRBJ2-7	CASSSEGLAGHEQYF
TRBV5-1	TRBJ2-5	CASSLGQGALGTQYF
TRBV4-2	TRBJ1-4	CASSPGQGDPTNEKLFF
TRBV5-1	TRBJ2-7	CASSLAAGERYEQYF
TRBV5-1	TRBJ2-3	CASSLAFSGNTDTQYF
TRBV5-1	TRBJ2-1	CASSPPSDGSEQFF
TRBV27	TRBJ2-3	CASSLLGQERYF
TRBV12-3/TRBV12-4	TRBJ2-3	CASSFARAEDTQYF
TRBV12-3/TRBV12-4	TRBJ1-1	CASSLRDRVSAFF
TRBV7-8	TRBJ2-3	CASSPEGTTDTQYF
TRBV29-1	TRBJ2-7	CSVSRDRGQYF
TRBV12-3/TRBV12-4	TRBJ2-1	CAGSLAGSYNEQFF
TRBV28	TRBJ2-3	CATASTDTQYF
TRBV3-1	TRBJ2-7	CASSQVPGVNYEQYF
TRBV4-3	TRBJ1-5	CASSQDWASNQPQHF
TRBV4-3	TRBJ2-7	CASSQEGRGASEQYF
TRBV12-3/TRBV12-4	TRBJ2-1	CASSRMGNEQFF
TRBV6-6	TRBJ2-7	CASQDSGRSYEQYF
TRBV20-1	TRBJ1-4	CSARDPQGLNEKLFF
TRBV7-2	TRBJ2-3	CASSRDRVGGTDTQYF
TRBV4-3	TRBJ2-2	CASSQAPGALNTGELFF
TRBV7-2	TRBJ2-3	CASSLVGRDWTDTQYF
TRBV11-2	TRBJ2-3	CASSYRGRSTDTQYF
TRBV7-2	TRBJ1-1	CASSDTGNRNTEAFF
TRBV12-3/TRBV12-4	TRBJ1-1	CASSFGGRAFF
TRBV7-8	TRBJ2-3	CASSALAALTDTQYF
TRBV7-7	TRBJ2-3	CASSASSSGRLLDTQYF
TRBV20-1	TRBJ2-3	CSATTTDTQYF
TRBV6-1	TRBJ1-6	CASSEGYRGNSPLHF
TRBV6-1	TRBJ2-3	CASSERGRGADTQYF
TRBV6-1	TRBJ2-7	CASRRTGTYEQYF
TRBV27	TRBJ2-7	CASSLHGGSYEQYF
TRBV7-9	TRBJ2-7	CASSKTVTSGTFDEQYF
TRBV11-3	TRBJ2-3	CASSQRDSSTDTQYF
TRBV19	TRBJ2-3	CASTPGGRAPDTQYF
TRBV6-2/TRBV6-3	TRBJ2-1	CASSYPVTGKGNEQFF
TRBV27	TRBJ2-7	CASSPRGPQEQYF
TRBV11-2	TRBJ1-6	CASSPERQGGSPLHF
TRBV7-2	TRBJ2-3	CASSFLSVGITSDTQYF
TRBV3-1	TRBJ2-5	CASSQAGLVQETQYF
TRBV15	TRBJ2-1	CATSRNQGYNEQFF
TRBV12-3/TRBV12-4	TRBJ1-3	CASSSLSGNTIYF
TRBV29-1	TRBJ2-5	CSVGLSQETQYF
TRBV3-1	TRBJ2-5	CASTDLFQQSLQETQYF
TRBV12-3/TRBV12-4	TRBJ2-7	CASSQTIGPMGAEQYF
TRBV5-1	TRBJ2-5	CASSIGRIQETQYF
TRBV12-3/TRBV12-4	TRBJ2-3	CASSETSGSEDTQYF
TRBV4-1	TRBJ2-3	CASSLISRSTDTQYF
TRBV6-5	TRBJ2-7	CASSYSREIGRGYEQYF
TRBV7-6	TRBJ2-1	CASSDPSSDEQFF
TRBV7-9	TRBJ2-3	CASSWGREGPDTQYF
TRBV15	TRBJ2-6	CATSRVISGGANVLTF